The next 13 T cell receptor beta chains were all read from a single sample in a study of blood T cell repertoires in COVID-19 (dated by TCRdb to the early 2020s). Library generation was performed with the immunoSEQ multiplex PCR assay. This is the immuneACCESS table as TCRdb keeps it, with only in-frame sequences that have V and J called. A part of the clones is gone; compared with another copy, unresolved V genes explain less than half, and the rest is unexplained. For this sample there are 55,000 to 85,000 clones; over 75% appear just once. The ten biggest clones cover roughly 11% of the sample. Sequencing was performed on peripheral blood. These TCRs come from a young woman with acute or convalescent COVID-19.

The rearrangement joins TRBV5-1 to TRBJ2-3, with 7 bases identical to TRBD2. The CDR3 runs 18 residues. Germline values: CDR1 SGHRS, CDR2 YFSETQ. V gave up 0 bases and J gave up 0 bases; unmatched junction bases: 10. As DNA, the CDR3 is TGCGCCAGCAGCTTGGCCAGTGGGCGGGGGACCAGCACAGATACGCAGTATTTT. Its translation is CASSLASGRGTSTDTQYF.

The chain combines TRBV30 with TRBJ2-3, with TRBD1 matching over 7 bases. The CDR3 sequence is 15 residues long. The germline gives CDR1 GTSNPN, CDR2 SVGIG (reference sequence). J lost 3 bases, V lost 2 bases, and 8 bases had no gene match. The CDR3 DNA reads TGTGCCTGGAGTTCAGGGGGATTCGGGACAGATACGCAGTATTTT. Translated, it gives CAWSSGGFGTDTQYF. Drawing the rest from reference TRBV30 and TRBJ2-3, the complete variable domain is SQTIHQWPATLVQPVGSPLSLECTVEGTSNPNLYWYRQAAGRGLQLLFYSVGIGQISSEVPQNLSASRPQDRQFILSSKKLLLSDSGFYLCAWSSGGFGTDTQYFGPGTRLTVL.

CDR3 coding DNA: TGTGCCAGCAGCTTACGACAGGGGGATCAGCCCCAGCATTTT. Its protein product is CASSLRQGDQPQHF. V gene TRBV7-2 combines with J gene TRBJ1-5, with 9 bases aligning to TRBD1. The CDR3 is 14 amino acids. Looked up from germline, CDR1 is SGHTA and CDR2 is FQGNSA. Trimming at V came to 2 bases and at J to 5 bases, leaving 1 base not matched to a gene.

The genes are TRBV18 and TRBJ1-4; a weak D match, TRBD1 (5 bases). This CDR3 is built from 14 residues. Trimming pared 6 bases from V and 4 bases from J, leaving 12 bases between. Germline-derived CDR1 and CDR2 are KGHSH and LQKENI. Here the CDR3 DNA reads TGTGCCAGCTCCGCCGACAGCTATAATGAAAAACTGTTTTTT. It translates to CASSADSYNEKLFF.

CDR3 nucleotides: TGCGCCAGCAGCTTGGAACAGGGGAGGACCCAGTACTTC. Its translation is CASSLEQGRTQYF. The V gene is TRBV5-1, the J gene TRBJ2-5; 7 bases agree with TRBD1. CDR1 SGHRS and CDR2 YFSETQ come from the germline V gene. Trimming at V came to 0 bases and at J to 7 bases, leaving 3 bases not matched to a gene. The CDR3 has 13 amino acids. The whole variable domain, filled in from reference TRBV5-1 and TRBJ2-5, reads KAGVTQTPRYLIKTRGQQVTLSCSPISGHRSVSWYQQTPGQGLQFLFEYFSETQRNKGNFPGRFSGRQFSNSRSEMNVSTLELGDSALYLCASSLEQGRTQYFGPGTRLLVL.

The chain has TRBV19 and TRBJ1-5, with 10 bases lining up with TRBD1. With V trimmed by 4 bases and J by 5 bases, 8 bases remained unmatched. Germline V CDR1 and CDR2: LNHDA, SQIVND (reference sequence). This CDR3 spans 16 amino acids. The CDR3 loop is CASSRALTGGDQPQHF. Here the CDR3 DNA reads TGTGCCAGTAGTAGAGCTTTGACAGGGGGCGATCAGCCCCAGCATTTT.

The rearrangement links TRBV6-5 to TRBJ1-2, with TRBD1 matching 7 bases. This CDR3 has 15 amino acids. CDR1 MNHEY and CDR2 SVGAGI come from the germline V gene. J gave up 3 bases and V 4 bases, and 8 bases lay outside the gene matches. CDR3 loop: CASSSTGQKHYGYTF. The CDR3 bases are TGTGCCAGCAGTTCGACGGGACAGAAACACTATGGCTACACCTTC.

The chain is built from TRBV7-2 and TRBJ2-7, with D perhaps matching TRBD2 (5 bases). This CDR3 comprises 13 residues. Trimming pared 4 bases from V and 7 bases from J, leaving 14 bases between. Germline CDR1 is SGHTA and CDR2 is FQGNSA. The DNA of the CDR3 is TGTGCCAGCAGCTCATATAGCGTCGAGGAGCAGTACTTC. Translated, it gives CASSSYSVEEQYF.

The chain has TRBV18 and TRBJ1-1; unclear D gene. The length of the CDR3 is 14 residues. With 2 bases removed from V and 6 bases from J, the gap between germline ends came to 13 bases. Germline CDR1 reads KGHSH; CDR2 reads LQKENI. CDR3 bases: TGTGCCAGCTCACCAATGGGGAGTAGCCCTGAAGCTTTCTTT. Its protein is CASSPMGSSPEAFF.

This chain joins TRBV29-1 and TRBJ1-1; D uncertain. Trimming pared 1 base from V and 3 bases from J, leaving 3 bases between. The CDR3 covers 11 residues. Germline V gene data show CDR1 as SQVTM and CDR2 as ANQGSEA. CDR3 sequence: CSVEGDTEAFF. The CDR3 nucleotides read TGCAGCGTTGAAGGAGACACTGAAGCTTTCTTT.

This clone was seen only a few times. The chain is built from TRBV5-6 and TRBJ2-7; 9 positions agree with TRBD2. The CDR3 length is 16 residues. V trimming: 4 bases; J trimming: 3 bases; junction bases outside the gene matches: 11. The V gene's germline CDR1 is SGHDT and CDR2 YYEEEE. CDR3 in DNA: TGTGCCAGCAGCCTCCAGACTAGCGGTTCACTCTACGAGCAGTACTTC. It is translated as CASSLQTSGSLYEQYF. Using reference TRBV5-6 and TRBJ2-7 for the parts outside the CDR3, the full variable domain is DAGVTQSPTHLIKTRGQQVTLRCSPKSGHDTVSWYQQALGQGPQFIFQYYEEEERQRGNFPDRFSGHQFPNYSSELNVNALLLGDSALYLCASSLQTSGSLYEQYFGPGTRLTVT.

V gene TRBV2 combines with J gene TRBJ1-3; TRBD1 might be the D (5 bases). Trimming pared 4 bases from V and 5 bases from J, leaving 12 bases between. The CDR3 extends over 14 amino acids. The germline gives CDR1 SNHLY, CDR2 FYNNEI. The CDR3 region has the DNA TGTGCCAGCAGTGTTTCAGGGACTCGAAACACCATATATTTT. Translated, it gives CASSVSGTRNTIYF.

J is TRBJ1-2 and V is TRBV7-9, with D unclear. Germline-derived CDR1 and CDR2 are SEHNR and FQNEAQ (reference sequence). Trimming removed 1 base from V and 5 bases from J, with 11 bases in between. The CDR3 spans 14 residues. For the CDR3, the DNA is TGTGCCAGCAGCTTAGGAGGATATAGGTATGGCTACACCTTC. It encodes CASSLGGYRYGYTF.